These 14 T cell receptor beta chains came from one sample sequenced in a study of technical replicates of blood from a handful of donors. Here immunoSEQ multiplex PCR was the method, and the copy in TCRdb shows in-frame clones only, minus some. The sample includes 100,000 or so clones, 96% of them seen just once. The sample taken for sequencing was T cells isolated from PBMCs. These receptors all stem from a human donor in good health.

This chain joins TRBV30 and TRBJ2-1, with a possible D match to TRBD1 (5 bases). CDR1 and CDR2 (germline): GTSNPN, SVGIG (reference sequence). CDR3 length equals 13 residues. V lost 2 bases and J lost 3, with 8 bases in between. CDR3 DNA sequence: TGTGCCTGGAGTTTTGGACACTACAATGAGCAGTTCTTC. Its protein is CAWSFGHYNEQFF.

The chain uses TRBV11-3 and TRBJ2-2; 9 bases map to TRBD2. Germline CDR1 is SGHNT and CDR2 is YENEEA. Germline trimming cut 4 bases from V and 2 bases from J; bases unmatched to any gene: 11. The CDR3 runs to 18 residues. This CDR3 reads CASSSVWASGENTGELFF. In nucleotides, the CDR3 is TGTGCCAGCAGCTCGGTTTGGGCTAGCGGGGAAAACACCGGGGAGCTGTTTTTT.

This chain links TRBV5-1 with TRBJ2-1, with 13 bases matching TRBD2. The CDR3 runs to 18 residues. The V segment lost 0 bases and the J segment 10 bases; nucleotides outside the gene matches: 13. In germline, CDR1 is SGHRS, CDR2 YFSETQ. The CDR3 DNA sequence: TGCGCCAGCAGCTTGGCCGAGATAGGACTAGCGGGAGCGGGGGAGCAGTTCTTC. Translation: CASSLAEIGLAGAGEQFF.

The genes are TRBV10-3 and TRBJ2-2; 14 bases agree with TRBD2. Germline CDR1 reads ENHRY; CDR2 reads SYGVKD. The ends lost 6 bases at V and 3 bases at J; junction bases unmatched: 12. This CDR3 contains 19 residues. The CDR3 loop is CAISADGTSGSIDTGELFF. CDR3 sequence (DNA): TGTGCCATCAGCGCGGACGGGACTAGCGGGAGTATTGACACCGGGGAGCTGTTTTTT.

The rearrangement uses TRBV28 and TRBJ1-1, with D possibly being TRBD1 (5 bases). The V gene lost 3 bases and the J gene lost 2 bases, with 13 bases spanning the gap. The length of the CDR3 is 15 residues. Germline V gene data show CDR1 as MDHEN and CDR2 as SYDVKM. The CDR3 protein is CASSLGWGVNTEAFF. CDR3 DNA sequence: TGTGCCAGCAGTTTGGGGTGGGGGGTAAACACTGAAGCTTTCTTT.

A single count supports this clone. V gene TRBV4-1 combines with J gene TRBJ1-3, with D possibly being TRBD1 (6 bases). This CDR3 is 16 amino acids long. Trimming took 5 bases from V and 4 from J, leaving 18 bases between them. Germline CDR1 reads MGHRA; CDR2 reads YSYEKL. CDR3 sequence: CASSEPLGGRGNTIYF. The CDR3 DNA reads TGCGCCAGCAGCGAACCATTGGGGGGGCGAGGAAACACCATATATTTT.

The V gene is TRBV5-1, the J gene TRBJ2-5, with D possibly matching TRBD1 (5 bases). The V end was cut by 4 bases, the J end by 3 bases, with 13 bases between. CDR3 length: 14 amino acids. The germline gives CDR1 SGHRS, CDR2 YFSETQ. The CDR3 bases are TGCGCCAGCAGCCCTCAGACAGTAGAAGAGACCCAGTACTTC. Translating it yields CASSPQTVEETQYF.

This chain joins TRBV30 and TRBJ1-4; 12 positions match TRBD1. With 1 base clipped from V and 8 bases from J, the junction kept 5 bases outside the gene matches. The CDR3 extends over 15 amino acids. Per germline, CDR1 GTSNPN and CDR2 SVGIG (reference sequence). CDR3 coding DNA: TGTGCCTGGAGTGAGGGACAGGGGGCCCGGGAAAAACTGTTTTTT. This codes for CAWSEGQGAREKLFF.

The chain uses TRBV2 and TRBJ1-6; D is unresolved. The CDR3 is 13 amino acids. The V gene's germline CDR1 is SNHLY and CDR2 FYNNEI. The V end lost 4 bases, the J end lost 8 bases, and 9 bases lay between the germline ends. CDR3 sequence: CASSGREDSPLHF. In DNA form, the CDR3 reads TGTGCCAGCAGTGGGAGGGAGGATTCACCCCTCCACTTT.

J is TRBJ1-2 and V is TRBV18; 9 positions agree with TRBD1. Per the germline V gene, CDR1 is KGHSH and CDR2 is LQKENI. The CDR3 is made up of 15 amino acids. The ends lost 1 base at V and 2 bases at J; junction bases unmatched: 2. The CDR3 bases are TGTGCCAGCTCACCACTGGGACAGGGAAACTATGGCTACACCTTC. Translating gives CASSPLGQGNYGYTF.

The rearrangement uses TRBV28 and TRBJ1-5; no reliable D call. The CDR3 has 17 residues. Germline V gene lookup returns CDR1 MDHEN and CDR2 SYDVKM. Trimming removed 2 bases at V and 3 bases at J, with 17 bases between. CDR3 protein: CASSLPPGEGPNQPQHF. The DNA of the CDR3 is TGTGCCAGCAGTTTACCTCCCGGGGAGGGCCCCAATCAGCCCCAGCATTTT.

The V gene is TRBV4-1, the J gene TRBJ1-1; 8 bases agree with TRBD1. The CDR3 is 13 amino acids. Germline CDR1 MGHRA, CDR2 YSYEKL. V shed 5 bases, J shed 4 bases, and the junction held 3 bases outside the gene matches. CDR3 in DNA: TGCGCCAGCAGCGGACAGGGCCGCACTGAAGCTTTCTTT. It encodes CASSGQGRTEAFF.

V usage is TRBV4-2 and J usage is TRBJ2-1; D is unresolved. Trimming took off 0 bases at V and 6 bases at J, with 12 bases between the two ends. The germline gives CDR1 LGHNA, CDR2 YNFKEQ. The CDR3 sequence is 15 residues long. This CDR3 reads CASSQDTRSPNEQFF. In nucleotides, the CDR3 is TGTGCCAGCAGCCAAGACACGCGGAGCCCCAATGAGCAGTTCTTC.

CDR3: CASSQQTSGRGEQYF. The DNA of the CDR3 is TGTGCCAGCAGCCAACAGACTAGCGGGAGGGGTGAGCAGTACTTC. The chain joins TRBV27 to TRBJ2-7; 14 positions match TRBD2. The CDR3 is 15 amino acids. The J segment lost 7 bases and the V segment lost 6 bases, leaving 8 bases of the junction unmatched. From germline, CDR1 is MNHEY and CDR2 SMNVEV (reference sequence).